This is a list of T cell receptor beta chains from one sample in a study of blood T cell repertoires in COVID-19. Some clones are missing from TCRdb's copy, which holds only in-frame ones; the method was immunoSEQ multiplex PCR. The data hold hundreds of thousands of clones, with about 87% observed a single time. The sequencing input was peripheral blood. These receptors came from a human donor in a cohort sampled during active COVID-19. CDR3s include the opening cysteine and the closing phenylalanine or tryptophan. A D gene is named only where the DNA matches it firmly. Clone size, where shown, is once, few, many, or a class for clones that have expanded.

cdr3_length clone_size j_call d_call v_call cdr3_aa cdr3_nt
13 - TRBJ1-6 TRBD1 TRBV3-1/TRBV3-2 CASQGQHNSPLHF TGTGCCAGCCAGGGACAGCATAATTCACCCCTCCACTTT
14 - TRBJ2-7 - TRBV4-1 CASARNTVSYEQYF TGCGCCAGCGCACGAAACACAGTCTCCTACGAGCAGTACTTC
13 - TRBJ1-4 - TRBV18 CASSPQGGEKLFF TGTGCCAGCTCACCTCAGGGCGGCGAAAAACTGTTTTTT
13 - TRBJ2-5 - TRBV7-2 CASSSDRGETQYF TGTGCCAGCAGCTCGGACCGGGGAGAGACCCAGTACTTC
15 - TRBJ1-2 - TRBV6-2/TRBV6-3 CASSYSPGSLDGYTF TGTGCCAGCAGTTACTCTCCGGGAAGTCTTGATGGCTACACCTTC
18 few TRBJ2-3 TRBD2 TRBV4-2 CASSQYLSRGAETDTQYF TGTGCCAGCAGCCAATATCTTTCGCGGGGGGCGGAGACAGATACGCAGTATTTT
14 - TRBJ2-7 - TRBV5-4 CASSLVDNSYEQYF TGTGCCAGCAGCTTAGTGGACAACTCCTACGAGCAGTACTTC
15 - TRBJ2-5 - TRBV2 CASSLQGGYQETQYF TGTGCCAGCAGTTTACAGGGGGGGTACCAAGAGACCCAGTACTTC
15 - TRBJ2-3 - TRBV4-2 CASSQVGLATDTQYF TGTGCCAGCAGCCAAGTTGGGCTAGCCACAGATACGCAGTATTTT
15 - TRBJ1-4 - TRBV9 CASNVAGMVNEKLFF TGTGCCAGCAACGTTGCAGGGATGGTTAATGAAAAACTGTTTTTT
14 once TRBJ2-1 - TRBV11-2 CASSFRGQYNEQFF TGTGCCAGCAGCTTCCGCGGGCAGTACAATGAGCAGTTCTTC
16 - TRBJ2-6 - TRBV3-1/TRBV3-2 CASSRHGGSGANVLTF TGTGCCAGCAGCCGACATGGGGGGTCTGGGGCCAACGTCCTGACTTTC
15 - TRBJ2-7 TRBD1 TRBV28 CASSFVGTGGGEQYF TGTGCCAGCAGTTTCGTTGGGACAGGGGGCGGCGAGCAGTACTTC
16 - TRBJ2-3 TRBD2 TRBV27 CASSSLAGGLGDTQYF TGTGCCAGCAGTTCCCTGGCGGGGGGACTCGGAGATACGCAGTATTTT
13 - TRBJ2-1 - TRBV5-1 CASSTRPPNEQFF TGCGCCAGCAGCACTAGACCCCCCAATGAGCAGTTCTTC
16 few TRBJ2-3 TRBD1 TRBV6-1 CASSAPRDRVIDTQYF TGTGCCAGCAGTGCGCCCCGGGACAGGGTGATAGATACGCAGTATTTT
15 once TRBJ2-2 - TRBV7-3 CASSFFLRNTGELFF TGTGCCAGCAGCTTCTTTCTGAGGAACACCGGGGAGCTGTTTTTT
16 - TRBJ1-2 TRBD1 TRBV19 CASSIEWNRGTYGYTF TGTGCCAGTAGTATAGAGTGGAACAGGGGTACCTATGGCTACACCTTC
13 - TRBJ2-1 TRBD2 TRBV3-1/TRBV3-2 CASSRTSLNEQFF TGTGCCAGCAGCCGGACTAGCTTAAATGAGCAGTTCTTC
14 - TRBJ1-1 TRBD1 TRBV6-5 CASRRTGRNTEAFF TGTGCCAGCAGGAGGACAGGGAGGAACACTGAAGCTTTCTTT
15 - TRBJ2-7 - TRBV4-1 CASSQDLSSAYEQYF TGCGCCAGCAGCCAAGATCTTAGTAGCGCCTACGAGCAGTACTTC
13 - TRBJ1-5 - TRBV25-1 CASSGRGGQPQHF TGTGCCAGCAGTGGACGGGGGGGTCAGCCCCAGCATTTT
14 - TRBJ2-1 - TRBV12-5 CASGLAGGSGEQFF TGTGCTAGTGGTTTGGCAGGGGGGTCGGGTGAGCAGTTCTTC
19 - TRBJ2-4 TRBD2 TRBV9 CASSVDGTSGRASGDIQYF TGTGCCAGCAGCGTAGATGGGACTAGCGGGAGGGCCTCTGGGGACATTCAGTACTTC
15 - TRBJ2-5 TRBD1 TRBV6-2/TRBV6-3 CASSRPRGLGETQYF TGTGCCAGCAGTCGTCCCAGGGGGCTGGGAGAGACCCAGTACTTC
15 - TRBJ1-5 - TRBV5-4 CASSFQDYSNQPQHF TGTGCCAGCAGCTTCCAAGACTATAGCAATCAGCCCCAGCATTTT
15 - TRBJ2-1 - TRBV19 CASSMGRSSYNEQFF TGTGCCAGTAGTATGGGGAGGAGCTCCTACAATGAGCAGTTCTTC
14 - TRBJ1-5 - TRBV11-2 CASSVTGGNQPQHF TGTGCCAGCAGCGTAACGGGGGGCAATCAGCCCCAGCATTTT
15 once TRBJ2-7 TRBD2 TRBV3-1/TRBV3-2 CASSRTGTSGREQYF TGTGCCAGCAGCCGGACCGGGACTAGCGGGCGGGAGCAGTACTTC
15 - TRBJ1-5 - TRBV19 CASSPGSGSNQPQHF TGTGCCAGTAGTCCGGGCAGCGGTAGCAATCAGCCCCAGCATTTT
16 - TRBJ2-1 - TRBV9 CASSGWGGRDYNEQFF TGTGCCAGCAGCGGCTGGGGCGGAAGGGACTACAATGAGCAGTTCTTC
15 - TRBJ1-1 TRBD1 TRBV6-5 CASSYRDRAITEAFF TGTGCCAGCAGTTACCGGGACAGGGCGATCACTGAAGCTTTCTTT
14 - TRBJ1-4 - TRBV4-1 CASTLATTSEKLFF TGCGCCAGCACCCTGGCCACCACCAGTGAAAAACTGTTTTTT
14 - TRBJ1-1 - TRBV18 CASSPNRQATEAFF TGTGCCAGCTCTCCAAACAGACAGGCTACCGAAGCTTTCTTT
14 - TRBJ1-1 - TRBV14 CASSQAGMNTEAFF TGTGCCAGCAGCCAAGCGGGTATGAACACTGAAGCTTTCTTT
17 - TRBJ2-7 TRBD2 TRBV15 CATSRSGTSGREYEQYF TGTGCCACCAGCAGATCCGGGACTAGCGGGAGAGAGTACGAGCAGTACTTC
17 - TRBJ2-1 TRBD2 TRBV6-2/TRBV6-3 CASSPHPGGGGADEQFF TGTGCCAGCAGTCCCCATCCTGGGGGCGGGGGGGCCGATGAGCAGTTCTTC
16 - TRBJ1-1 TRBD1 TRBV18 CASSPRRTDGSGGAFF TGTGCCAGCTCACCACGACGGACGGACGGGTCAGGGGGGGCTTTCTTT
15 - TRBJ2-5 - TRBV15 CATSPRAGQQETQYF TGTGCCACCAGTCCGAGGGCAGGCCAACAAGAGACCCAGTACTTC
15 few TRBJ1-6 - TRBV3-1/TRBV3-2 CASSQDFTYNSPLHF TGTGCCAGCAGCCAAGATTTCACCTATAATTCACCCCTCCACTTT
13 - TRBJ1-3 TRBD1 TRBV19 CASRTGAGNTIYF TGTGCCAGCAGGACAGGGGCGGGAAACACCATATATTTT
14 - TRBJ2-5 TRBD1 TRBV5-1 CASSFGTGEETQYF TGCGCCAGCAGCTTCGGGACAGGAGAGGAGACCCAGTACTTC